The subject of this entry is one T cell receptor beta chain. What it binds is unknown. The CDR3 covers 15 residues. The V segment lost 6 bases and the J segment 4 bases; nucleotides outside the gene matches: 9. The data were obtained in a study of T cell repertoires in cytomegalovirus infection. Overall study context: Well-studied HLA-B-restricted CMV epitopes were used in the study alongside recently identified HLA-C-restricted ones. A matching HLA type, together with CMV infection, was signaled by public TCR beta signatures.

In TCRdb, the reads were re-called with MiXCR into one record per CDR3 protein. The data hold approximately 590,000 distinct CDR3 sequences, with 40% observed a single time. Notes on the study in general: CMV-specific TCR beta clonotypes restricted by HLA-C were the ones dominating the ex vivo response. CMV carriers having the relevant HLA were flagged by cumulative public TCR beta family frequency.

The sample in question was cultured PBMCs, obtained from culture after CMV antigen stimulation. This receptor was identified in a human donor in good health (CMV status not recorded). Some clones in this sample may be carry-over from other donors' samples. The genes are TRBV12-3 or TRBV12-4 and TRBJ2-1; 7 positions match TRBD2. The CDR3 region is CASSSGTHPYNEQFF. The DNA of the CDR3 is TGTGCCAGCAGCAGCGGGACCCACCCATACAATGAGCAGTTCTTC.